The entry below gives a single TCR beta chain sequence along with its context. The antigen is not known. The CDR3 contains 14 residues. V dropped 6 bases and J dropped 4 bases, with 13 bases sitting between them. Per germline, CDR1 MNHNS and CDR2 SASEGT. This sample is drawn from a study of long-term antiretroviral therapy in people with HIV. Study results and caveats: Older ART regimens may have been in use when blood was drawn between the mid-2000s and the late 2010s.

Survey level was the resolution at which the v3.0 immunoSEQ assay ran. This table comes from immunoSEQ multiplex PCR, and its TCRdb copy is limited to in-frame clones, with some not included. This repertoire shows over 9,000 clones, around 77% found once; its top ten account for approximately 15%. V is TRBV6-1 and J is TRBJ1-5; maybe TRBD1 (6 bases). The receptor's source is a man under 40 with HIV. The specimen comprised unsorted PBMCs, sampled 0.4 years before starting antiretroviral therapy. In nucleotides, the CDR3 is TGTGCCAGCAGGATCTGGACAGTTAATCAGCCCCAGCATTTT. Translated, it gives CASRIWTVNQPQHF.